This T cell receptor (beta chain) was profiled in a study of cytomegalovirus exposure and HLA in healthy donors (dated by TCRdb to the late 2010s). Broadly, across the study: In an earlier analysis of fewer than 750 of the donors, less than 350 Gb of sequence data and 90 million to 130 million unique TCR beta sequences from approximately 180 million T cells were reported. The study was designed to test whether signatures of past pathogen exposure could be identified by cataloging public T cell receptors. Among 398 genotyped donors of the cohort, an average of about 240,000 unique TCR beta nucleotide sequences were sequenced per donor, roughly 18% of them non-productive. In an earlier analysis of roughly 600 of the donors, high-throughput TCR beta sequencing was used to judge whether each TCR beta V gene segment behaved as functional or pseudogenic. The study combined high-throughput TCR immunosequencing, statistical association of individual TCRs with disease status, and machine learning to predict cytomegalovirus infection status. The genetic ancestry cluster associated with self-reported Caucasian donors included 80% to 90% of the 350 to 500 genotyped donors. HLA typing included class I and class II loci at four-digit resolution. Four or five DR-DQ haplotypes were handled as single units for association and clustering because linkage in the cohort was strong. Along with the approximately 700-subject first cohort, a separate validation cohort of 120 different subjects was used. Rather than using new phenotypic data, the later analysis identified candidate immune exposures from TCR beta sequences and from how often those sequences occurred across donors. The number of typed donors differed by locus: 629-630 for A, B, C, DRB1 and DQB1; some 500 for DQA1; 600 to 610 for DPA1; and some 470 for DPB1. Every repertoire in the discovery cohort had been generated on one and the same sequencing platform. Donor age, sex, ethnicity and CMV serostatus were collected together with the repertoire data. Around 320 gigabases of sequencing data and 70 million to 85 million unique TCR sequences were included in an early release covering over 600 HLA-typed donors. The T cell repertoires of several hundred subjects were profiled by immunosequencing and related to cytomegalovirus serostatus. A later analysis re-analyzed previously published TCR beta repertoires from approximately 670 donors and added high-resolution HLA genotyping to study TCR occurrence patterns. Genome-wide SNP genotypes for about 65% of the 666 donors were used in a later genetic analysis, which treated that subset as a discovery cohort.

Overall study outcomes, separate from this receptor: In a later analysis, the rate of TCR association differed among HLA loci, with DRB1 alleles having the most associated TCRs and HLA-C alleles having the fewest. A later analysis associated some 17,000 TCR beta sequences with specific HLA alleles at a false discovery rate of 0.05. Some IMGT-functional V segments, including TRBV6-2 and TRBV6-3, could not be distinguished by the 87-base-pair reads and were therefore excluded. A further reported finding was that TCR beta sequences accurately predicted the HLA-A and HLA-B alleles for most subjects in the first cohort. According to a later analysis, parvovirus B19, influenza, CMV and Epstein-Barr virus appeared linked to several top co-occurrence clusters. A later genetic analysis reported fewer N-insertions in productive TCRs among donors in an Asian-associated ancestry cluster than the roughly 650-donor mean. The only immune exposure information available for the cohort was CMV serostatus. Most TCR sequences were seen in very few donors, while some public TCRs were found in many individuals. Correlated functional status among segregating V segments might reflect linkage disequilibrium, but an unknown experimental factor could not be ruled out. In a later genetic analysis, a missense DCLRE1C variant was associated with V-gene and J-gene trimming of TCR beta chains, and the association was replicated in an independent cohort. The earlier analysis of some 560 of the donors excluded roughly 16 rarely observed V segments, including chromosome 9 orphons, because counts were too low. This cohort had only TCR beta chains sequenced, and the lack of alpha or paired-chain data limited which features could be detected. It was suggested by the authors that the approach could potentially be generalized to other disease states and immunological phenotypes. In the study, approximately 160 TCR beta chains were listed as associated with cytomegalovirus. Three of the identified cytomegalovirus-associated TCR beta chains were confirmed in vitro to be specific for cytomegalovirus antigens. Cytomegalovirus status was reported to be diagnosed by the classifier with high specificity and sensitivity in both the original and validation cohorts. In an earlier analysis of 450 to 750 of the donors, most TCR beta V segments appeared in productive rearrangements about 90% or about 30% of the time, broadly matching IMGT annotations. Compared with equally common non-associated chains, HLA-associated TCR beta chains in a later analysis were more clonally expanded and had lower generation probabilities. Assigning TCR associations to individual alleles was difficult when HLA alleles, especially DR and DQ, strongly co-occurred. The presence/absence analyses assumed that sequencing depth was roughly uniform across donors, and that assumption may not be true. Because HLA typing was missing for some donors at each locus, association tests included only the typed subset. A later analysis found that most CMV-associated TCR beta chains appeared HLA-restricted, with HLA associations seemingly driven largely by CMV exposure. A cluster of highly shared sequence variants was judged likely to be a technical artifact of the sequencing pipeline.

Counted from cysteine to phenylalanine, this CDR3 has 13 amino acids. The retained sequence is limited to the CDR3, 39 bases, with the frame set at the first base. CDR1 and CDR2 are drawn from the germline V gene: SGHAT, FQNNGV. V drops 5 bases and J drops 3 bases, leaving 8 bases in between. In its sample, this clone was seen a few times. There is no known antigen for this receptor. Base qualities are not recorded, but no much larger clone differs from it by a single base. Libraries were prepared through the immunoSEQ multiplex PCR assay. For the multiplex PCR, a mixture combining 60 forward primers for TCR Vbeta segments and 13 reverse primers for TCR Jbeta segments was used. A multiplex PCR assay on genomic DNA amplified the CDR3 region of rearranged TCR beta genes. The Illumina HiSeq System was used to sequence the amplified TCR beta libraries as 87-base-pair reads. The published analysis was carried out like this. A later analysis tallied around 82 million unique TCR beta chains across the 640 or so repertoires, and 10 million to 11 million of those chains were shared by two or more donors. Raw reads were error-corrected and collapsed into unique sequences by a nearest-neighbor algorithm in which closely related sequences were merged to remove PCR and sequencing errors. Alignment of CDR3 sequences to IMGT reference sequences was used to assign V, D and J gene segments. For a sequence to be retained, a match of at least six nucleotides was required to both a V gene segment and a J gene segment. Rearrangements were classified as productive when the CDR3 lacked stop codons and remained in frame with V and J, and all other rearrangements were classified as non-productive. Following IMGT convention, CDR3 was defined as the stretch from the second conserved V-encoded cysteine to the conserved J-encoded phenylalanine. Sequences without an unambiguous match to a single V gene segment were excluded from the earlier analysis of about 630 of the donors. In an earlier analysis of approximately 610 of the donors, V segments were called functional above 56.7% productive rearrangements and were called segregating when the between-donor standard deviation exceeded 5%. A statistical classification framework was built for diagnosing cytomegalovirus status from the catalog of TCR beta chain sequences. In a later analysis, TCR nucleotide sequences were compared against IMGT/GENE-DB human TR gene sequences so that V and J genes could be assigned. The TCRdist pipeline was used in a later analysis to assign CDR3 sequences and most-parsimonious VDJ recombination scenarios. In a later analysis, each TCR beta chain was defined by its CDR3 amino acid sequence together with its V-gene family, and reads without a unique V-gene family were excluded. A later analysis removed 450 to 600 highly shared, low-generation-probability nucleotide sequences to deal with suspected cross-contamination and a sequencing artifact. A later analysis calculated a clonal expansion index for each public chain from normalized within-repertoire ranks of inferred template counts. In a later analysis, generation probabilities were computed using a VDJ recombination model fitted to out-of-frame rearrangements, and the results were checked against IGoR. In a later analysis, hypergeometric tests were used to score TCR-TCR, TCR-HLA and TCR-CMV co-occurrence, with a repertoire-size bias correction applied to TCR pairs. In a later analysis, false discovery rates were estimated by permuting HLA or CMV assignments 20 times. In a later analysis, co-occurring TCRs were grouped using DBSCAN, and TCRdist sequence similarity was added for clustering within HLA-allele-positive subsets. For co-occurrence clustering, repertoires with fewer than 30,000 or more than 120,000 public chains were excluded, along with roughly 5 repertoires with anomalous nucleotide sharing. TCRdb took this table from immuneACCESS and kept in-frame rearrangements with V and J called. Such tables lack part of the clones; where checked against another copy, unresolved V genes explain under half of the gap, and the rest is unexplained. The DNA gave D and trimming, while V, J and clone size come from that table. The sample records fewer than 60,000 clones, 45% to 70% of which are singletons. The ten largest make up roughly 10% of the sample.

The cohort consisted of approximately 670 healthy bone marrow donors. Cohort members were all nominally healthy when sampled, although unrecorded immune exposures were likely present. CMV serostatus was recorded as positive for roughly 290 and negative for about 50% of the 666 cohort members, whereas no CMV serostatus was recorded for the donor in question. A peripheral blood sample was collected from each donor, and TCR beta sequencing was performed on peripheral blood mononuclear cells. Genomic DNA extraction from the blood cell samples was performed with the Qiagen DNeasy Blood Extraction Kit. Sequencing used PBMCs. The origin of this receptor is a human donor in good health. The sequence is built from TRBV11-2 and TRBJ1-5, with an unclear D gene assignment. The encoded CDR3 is CASSPQNNQPQHF. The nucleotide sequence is TGTGCCAGCAGCCCCCAAAACAATCAGCCCCAGCATTTT.